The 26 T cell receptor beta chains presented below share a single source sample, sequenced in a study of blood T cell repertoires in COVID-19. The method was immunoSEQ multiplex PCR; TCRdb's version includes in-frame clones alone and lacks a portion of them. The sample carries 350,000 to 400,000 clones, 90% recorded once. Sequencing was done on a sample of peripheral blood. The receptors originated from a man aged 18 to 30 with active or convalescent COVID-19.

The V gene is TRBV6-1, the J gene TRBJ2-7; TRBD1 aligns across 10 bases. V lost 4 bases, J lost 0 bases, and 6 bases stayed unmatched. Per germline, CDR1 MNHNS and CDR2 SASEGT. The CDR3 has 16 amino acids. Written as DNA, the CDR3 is TGTGCCAGCAGTGCGGGACAGGGGCGTCCCTCCTACGAGCAGTACTTC. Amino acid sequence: CASSAGQGRPSYEQYF.

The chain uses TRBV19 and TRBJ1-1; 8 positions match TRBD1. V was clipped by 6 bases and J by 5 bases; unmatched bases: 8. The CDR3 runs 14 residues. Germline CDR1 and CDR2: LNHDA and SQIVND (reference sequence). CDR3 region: CASSRQGSGTEAFF. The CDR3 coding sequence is TGTGCCAGTAGCCGACAGGGGTCAGGGACTGAAGCTTTCTTT.

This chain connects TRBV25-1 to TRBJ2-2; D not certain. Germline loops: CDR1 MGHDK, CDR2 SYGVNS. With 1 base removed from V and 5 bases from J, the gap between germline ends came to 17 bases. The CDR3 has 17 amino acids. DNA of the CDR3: TGTGCCAGCAGTGAATCCCACCTCACTGTTCGTACCGGGGAGCTGTTTTTT. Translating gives CASSESHLTVRTGELFF. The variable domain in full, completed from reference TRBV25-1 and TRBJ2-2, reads EADIYQTPRYLVIGTGKKITLECSQTMGHDKMYWYQQDPGMELHLIHYSYGVNSTEKGDLSSESTVSRIRTEHFPLTLESARPSHTSQYLCASSESHLTVRTGELFFGEGSRLTVL.

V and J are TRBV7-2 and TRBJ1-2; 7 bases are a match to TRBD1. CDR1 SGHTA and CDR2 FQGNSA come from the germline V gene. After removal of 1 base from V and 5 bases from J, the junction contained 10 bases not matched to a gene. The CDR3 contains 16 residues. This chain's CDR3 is CASSLVAGQRVYGYTF. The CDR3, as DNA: TGTGCCAGCAGCTTAGTAGCGGGACAGAGGGTGTATGGCTACACCTTC.

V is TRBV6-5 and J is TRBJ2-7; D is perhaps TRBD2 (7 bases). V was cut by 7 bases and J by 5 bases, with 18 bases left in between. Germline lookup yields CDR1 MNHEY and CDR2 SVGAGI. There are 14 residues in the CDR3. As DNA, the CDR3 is TGTGCCAGCACCCCGCGCGGGGGCGTAAACGAGCAGTACTTC. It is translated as CASTPRGGVNEQYF.

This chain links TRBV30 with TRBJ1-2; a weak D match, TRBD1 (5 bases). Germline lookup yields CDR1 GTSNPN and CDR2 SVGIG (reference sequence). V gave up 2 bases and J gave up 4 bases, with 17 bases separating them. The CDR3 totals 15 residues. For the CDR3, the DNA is TGTGCCTGGAGTAAAAGTAGGGGATTGGGCTATGGCTACACCTTC. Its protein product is CAWSKSRGLGYGYTF.

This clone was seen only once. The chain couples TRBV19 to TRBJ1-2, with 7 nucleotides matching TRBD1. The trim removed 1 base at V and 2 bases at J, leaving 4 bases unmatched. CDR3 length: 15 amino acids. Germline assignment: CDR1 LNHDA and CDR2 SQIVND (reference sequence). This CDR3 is CASSIGGQINYGYTF. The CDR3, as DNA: TGTGCCAGTAGTATAGGGGGACAGATCAACTATGGCTACACCTTC. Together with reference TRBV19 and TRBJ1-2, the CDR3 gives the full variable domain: DGGITQSPKYLFRKEGQNVTLSCEQNLNHDAMYWYRQDPGQGLRLIYYSQIVNDFQKGDIAEGYSVSREKKESFPLTVTSAQKNPTAFYLCASSIGGQINYGYTFGSGTRLTVV.

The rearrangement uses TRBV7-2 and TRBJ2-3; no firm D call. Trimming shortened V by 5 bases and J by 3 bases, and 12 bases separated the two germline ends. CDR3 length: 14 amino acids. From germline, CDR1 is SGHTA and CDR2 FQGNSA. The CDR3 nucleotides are TGTGCCAGCAGCAGAGGTCCCGCGACAGATACGCAGTATTTT. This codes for CASSRGPATDTQYF.

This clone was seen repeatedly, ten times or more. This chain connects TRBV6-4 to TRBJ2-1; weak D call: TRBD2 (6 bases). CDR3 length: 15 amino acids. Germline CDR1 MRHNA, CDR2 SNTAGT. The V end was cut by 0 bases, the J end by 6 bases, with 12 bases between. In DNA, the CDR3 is TGTGCCAGCAGTGACTCGATTCTAGCGAGCAATGAGCAGTTCTTC. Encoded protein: CASSDSILASNEQFF.

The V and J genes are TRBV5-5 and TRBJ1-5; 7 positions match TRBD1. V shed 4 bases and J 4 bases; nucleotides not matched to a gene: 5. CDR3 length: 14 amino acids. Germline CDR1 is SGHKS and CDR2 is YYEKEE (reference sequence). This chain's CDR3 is CASSRGQANQPQHF. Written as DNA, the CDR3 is TGTGCCAGCAGCCGAGGACAGGCAAATCAGCCCCAGCATTTT.

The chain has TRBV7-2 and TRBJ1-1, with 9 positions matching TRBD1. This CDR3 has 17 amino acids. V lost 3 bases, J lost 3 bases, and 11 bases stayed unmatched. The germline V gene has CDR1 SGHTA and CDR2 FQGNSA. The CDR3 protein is CASSLTRTGAYHTEAFF. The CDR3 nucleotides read TGTGCCAGCAGCTTGACTCGGACAGGGGCGTACCACACTGAAGCTTTCTTT.

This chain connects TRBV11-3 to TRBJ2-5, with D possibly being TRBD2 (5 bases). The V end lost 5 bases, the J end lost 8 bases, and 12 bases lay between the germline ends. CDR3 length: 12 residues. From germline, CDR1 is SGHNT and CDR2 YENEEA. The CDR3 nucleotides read TGTGCCAGCAGCCCCCGGGATATTACCCAGTACTTC. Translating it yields CASSPRDITQYF.

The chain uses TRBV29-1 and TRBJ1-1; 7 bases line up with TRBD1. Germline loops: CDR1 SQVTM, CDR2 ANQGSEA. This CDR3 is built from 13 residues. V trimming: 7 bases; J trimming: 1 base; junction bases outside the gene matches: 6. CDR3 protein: CSAATGANTEAFF. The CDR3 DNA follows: TGCAGCGCCGCAACAGGGGCGAACACTGAAGCTTTCTTT. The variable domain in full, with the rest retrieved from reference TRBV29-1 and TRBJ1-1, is SAVISQKPSRDICQRGTSLTIQCQVDSQVTMMFWYRQQPGQSLTLIATANQGSEATYESGFVIDKFPISRPNLTFSTLTVSNMSPEDSSIYLCSAATGANTEAFFGQGTRLTVV.

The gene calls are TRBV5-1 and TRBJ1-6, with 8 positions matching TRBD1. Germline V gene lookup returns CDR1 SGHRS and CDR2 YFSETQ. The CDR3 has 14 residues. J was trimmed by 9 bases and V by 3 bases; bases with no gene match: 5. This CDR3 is CASSSGQALSPLHF. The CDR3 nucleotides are TGCGCCAGCAGCTCGGGACAGGCCCTTTCACCCCTCCACTTT.

The CDR3 here is CASSVRDSSYNEQFF. DNA for the CDR3: TGTGCCAGCAGCGTCCGGGACAGCTCCTACAATGAGCAGTTCTTC. The genes are TRBV7-3 and TRBJ2-1; TRBD1 matches 7 bases. The J segment lost 0 bases and the V segment lost 5 bases, leaving 4 bases of the junction unmatched. Germline assignment: CDR1 SGHTA and CDR2 FQGTGA. CDR3 length equals 15 residues.

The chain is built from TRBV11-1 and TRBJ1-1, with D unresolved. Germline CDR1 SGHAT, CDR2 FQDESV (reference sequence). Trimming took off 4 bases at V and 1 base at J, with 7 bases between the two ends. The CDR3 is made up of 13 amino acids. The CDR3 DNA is TGTGCCAGCAGCTCGACTGGGAACACTGAAGCTTTCTTT. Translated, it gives CASSSTGNTEAFF.

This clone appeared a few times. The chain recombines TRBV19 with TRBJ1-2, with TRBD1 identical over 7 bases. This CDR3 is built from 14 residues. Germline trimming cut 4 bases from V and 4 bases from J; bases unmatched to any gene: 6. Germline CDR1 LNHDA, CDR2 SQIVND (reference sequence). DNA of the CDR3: TGTGCCAGTAGTAGCCGGGACAGACTCTATGGCTACACCTTC. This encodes CASSSRDRLYGYTF.

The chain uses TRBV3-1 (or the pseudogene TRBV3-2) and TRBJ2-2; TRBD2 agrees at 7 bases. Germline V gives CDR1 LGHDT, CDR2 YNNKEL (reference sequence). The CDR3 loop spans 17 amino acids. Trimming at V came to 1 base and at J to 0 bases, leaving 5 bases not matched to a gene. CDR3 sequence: CASSQGAGTTNTGELFF. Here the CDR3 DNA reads TGTGCCAGCAGCCAAGGGGCCGGGACTACGAACACCGGGGAGCTGTTTTTT.

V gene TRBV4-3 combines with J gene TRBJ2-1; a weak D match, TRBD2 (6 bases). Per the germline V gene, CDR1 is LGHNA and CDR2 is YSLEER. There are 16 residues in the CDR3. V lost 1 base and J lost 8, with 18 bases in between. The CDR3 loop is CASSQVGRGRIDEQFF. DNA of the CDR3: TGCGCCAGCAGCCAAGTCGGACGGGGGAGGATAGATGAGCAGTTCTTC.

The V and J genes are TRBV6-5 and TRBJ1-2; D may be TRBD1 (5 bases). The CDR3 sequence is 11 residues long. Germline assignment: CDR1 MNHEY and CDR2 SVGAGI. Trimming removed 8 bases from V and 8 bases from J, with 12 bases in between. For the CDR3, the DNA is TGTGCCAGCTCAAACGGGGGGGGCTACACCTTC. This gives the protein CASSNGGGYTF.

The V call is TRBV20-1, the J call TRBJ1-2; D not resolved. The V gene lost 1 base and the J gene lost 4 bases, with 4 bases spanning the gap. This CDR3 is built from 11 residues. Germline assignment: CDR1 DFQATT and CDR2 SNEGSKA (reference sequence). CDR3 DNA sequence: TGCAGTGCTAGAGCCATCTATGGCTACACCTTC. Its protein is CSARAIYGYTF.

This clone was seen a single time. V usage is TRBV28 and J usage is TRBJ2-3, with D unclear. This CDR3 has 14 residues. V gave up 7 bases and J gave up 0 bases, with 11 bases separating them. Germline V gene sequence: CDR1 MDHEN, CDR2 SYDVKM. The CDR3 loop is CASTAGDSTDTQYF. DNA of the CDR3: TGTGCCAGCACCGCCGGAGATAGCACAGATACGCAGTATTTT.

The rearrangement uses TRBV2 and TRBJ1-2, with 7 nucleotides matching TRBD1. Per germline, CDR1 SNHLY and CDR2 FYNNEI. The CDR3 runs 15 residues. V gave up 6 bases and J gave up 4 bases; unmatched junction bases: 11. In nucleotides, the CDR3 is TGTGCCAGCAGCTACACCCTCGGACAGGCCTATGGCTACACCTTC. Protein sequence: CASSYTLGQAYGYTF.

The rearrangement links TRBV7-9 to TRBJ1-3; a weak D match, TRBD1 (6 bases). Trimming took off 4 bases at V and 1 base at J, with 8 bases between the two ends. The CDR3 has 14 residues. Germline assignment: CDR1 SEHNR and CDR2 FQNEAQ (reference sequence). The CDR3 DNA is TGTGCCAGCAGCTACAGGGTTTCTGGAAACACCATATATTTT. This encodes CASSYRVSGNTIYF.

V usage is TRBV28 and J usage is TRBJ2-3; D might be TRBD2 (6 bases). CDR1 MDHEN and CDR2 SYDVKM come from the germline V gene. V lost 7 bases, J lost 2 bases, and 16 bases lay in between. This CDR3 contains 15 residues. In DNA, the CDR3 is TGTGCCAGCACTAAAGGGACTCTCGCCACAGATACGCAGTATTTT. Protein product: CASTKGTLATDTQYF. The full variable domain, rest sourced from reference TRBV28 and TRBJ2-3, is DVKVTQSSRYLVKRTGEKVFLECVQDMDHENMFWYRQDPGLGLRLIYFSYDVKMKEKGDIPEGYSVSREKKERFSLILESASTNQTSMYLCASTKGTLATDTQYFGPGTRLTVL.

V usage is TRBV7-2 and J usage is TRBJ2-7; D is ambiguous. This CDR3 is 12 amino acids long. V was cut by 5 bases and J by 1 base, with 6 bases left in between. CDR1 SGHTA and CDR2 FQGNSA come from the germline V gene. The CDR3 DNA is TGTGCCAGCAGCCACGGGTCCTACGAGCAGTACTTC. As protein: CASSHGSYEQYF. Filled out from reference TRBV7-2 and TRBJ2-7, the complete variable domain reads GAGVSQSPSNKVTEKGKDVELRCDPISGHTALYWYRQSLGQGLEFLIYFQGNSAPDKSGLPSDRFSAERTGGSVSTLTIQRTQQEDSAVYLCASSHGSYEQYFGPGTRLTVT.